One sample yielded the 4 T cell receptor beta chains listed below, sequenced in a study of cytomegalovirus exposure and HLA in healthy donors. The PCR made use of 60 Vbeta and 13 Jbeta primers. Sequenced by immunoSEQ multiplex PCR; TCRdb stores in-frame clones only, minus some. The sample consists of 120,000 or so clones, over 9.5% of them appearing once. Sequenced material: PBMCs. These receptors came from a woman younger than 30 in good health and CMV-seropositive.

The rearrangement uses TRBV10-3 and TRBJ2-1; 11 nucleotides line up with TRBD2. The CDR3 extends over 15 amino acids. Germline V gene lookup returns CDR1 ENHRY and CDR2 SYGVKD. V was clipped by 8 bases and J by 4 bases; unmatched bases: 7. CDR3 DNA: TGTGCCATCTTCCCGACTAGCGGGACGTACAATGAGCAGTTCTTC. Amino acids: CAIFPTSGTYNEQFF.

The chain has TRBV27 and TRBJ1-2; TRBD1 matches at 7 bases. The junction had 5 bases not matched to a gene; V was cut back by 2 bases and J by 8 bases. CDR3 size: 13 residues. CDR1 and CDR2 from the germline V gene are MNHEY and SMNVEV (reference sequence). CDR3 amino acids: CASSLRDSEGYTF. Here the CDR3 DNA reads TGTGCCAGCAGTTTAAGGGACAGCGAGGGCTACACCTTC.

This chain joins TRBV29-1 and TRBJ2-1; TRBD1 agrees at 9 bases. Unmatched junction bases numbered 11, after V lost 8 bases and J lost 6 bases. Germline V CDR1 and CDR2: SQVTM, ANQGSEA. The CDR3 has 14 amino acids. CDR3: CSFSWGQGTNEQFF. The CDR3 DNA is TGCAGCTTCTCTTGGGGACAGGGCACCAATGAGCAGTTCTTC.

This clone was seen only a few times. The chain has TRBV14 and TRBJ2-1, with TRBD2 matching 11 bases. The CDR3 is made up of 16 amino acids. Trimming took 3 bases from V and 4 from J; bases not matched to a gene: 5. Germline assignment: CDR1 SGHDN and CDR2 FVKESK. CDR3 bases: TGTGCCAGCAGCCAGCTAGGACTAGCGGGTTACAATGAGCAGTTCTTC. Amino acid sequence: CASSQLGLAGYNEQFF.